This T cell receptor (beta chain) was profiled in a study of technical replicates of blood from a few donors (dated by TCRdb to 2017 to 2019). Note on this clone: What this receptor recognizes is not known. It has no much larger one-base neighbor in the sample; base qualities were not kept.

The CDR3 spans 13 residues, from the cysteine through the phenylalanine. Kept here is only the CDR3 DNA, which spans 39 bases and is read in frame from base 1. V is pruned by 6 bases and J by 4 bases, leaving 4 bases of the junction without a gene match. CDR1 and CDR2, per the germline V gene, are SQVTM and ANQGSEA. Library method: the immunoSEQ multiplex PCR assay. What TCRdb holds here is the immuneACCESS table cut down to in-frame rearrangements. Part of the clones is not present; checked against another copy, under half of the missing clones reflect an unresolved V gene, and the others are unexplained. For this sample there are 85,000 to 100,000 clones; approximately 94% appear just once. Approximately 0.21% of the sample goes to the ten largest clones.

The rearranged segments are TRBV29-1 and TRBJ2-3; a stretch of 10 junction bases matches TRBD2. Sequencing input: T cells isolated from PBMCs. The TCR comes from a human donor in good health. This receptor carries the CDR3 CSVDGLAADTQYF. At the DNA level, the sequence is TGCAGCGTCGATGGACTAGCGGCAGATACGCAGTATTTT.